A single sample gave rise to the 26 T cell receptor beta chains below, sequenced in a study of cytomegalovirus exposure and HLA in healthy donors. 60 Vbeta and 13 Jbeta primers were used in PCR. Some clones are missing from TCRdb's copy, which holds only in-frame ones; the method was immunoSEQ multiplex PCR. Altogether 95,000 to 100,000 clones are present, approximately 82% being singletons, with the ten largest covering under 4.5%. The sample was PBMCs. The receptors shown here come from a female donor in good health and CMV-seropositive.

This chain uses TRBV6-5 with TRBJ2-1; 9 positions match TRBD2. The CDR3 loop spans 14 amino acids. Germline V gene lookup returns CDR1 MNHEY and CDR2 SVGAGI. The V gene end was trimmed by 5 bases and the J gene end by 8 bases; junction bases not matched to a gene: 7. The CDR3 coding sequence is TGTGCCAGCAGTCCCGCGGGACTAGCTTATGAGCAGTTCTTC. This translates into CASSPAGLAYEQFF.

The chain couples TRBV4-2 to TRBJ2-7; 9 bases are shared with TRBD2. There are 15 residues in the CDR3. Germline values: CDR1 LGHNA, CDR2 YNFKEQ. J gave up 3 bases and V 4 bases, and 7 bases lay outside the gene matches. The CDR3: CASSRGGGAYYEQYF. CDR3 sequence (DNA): TGTGCCAGCAGCCGAGGCGGGGGGGCCTACTACGAGCAGTACTTC.

This chain joins TRBV6-6 and TRBJ2-5; D call uncertain. Germline lookup yields CDR1 MNHNY and CDR2 SVGAGI (reference sequence). Trimming cost V 4 bases and J 1 base, with 10 bases left between them. The CDR3 sequence is 14 residues long. The CDR3 coding sequence is TGTGCCAGCAGTTCCCCGGTAACCCAAGAGACCCAGTACTTC. Encoded protein: CASSSPVTQETQYF.

The CDR3 sequence: CAISGSTAEQETQYF. CDR3 nucleotide sequence: TGTGCCATCAGTGGATCCACCGCGGAGCAAGAGACCCAGTACTTC. The rearrangement uses TRBV10-3 and TRBJ2-5; D gene ambiguous. There are 15 residues in the CDR3. Trimming removed 4 bases from V and 2 bases from J, with 14 bases in between. Germline-derived CDR1 and CDR2 are ENHRY and SYGVKD.

This chain connects TRBV5-1 to TRBJ2-2; D is uncertain. Trimming pared 4 bases from V and 4 bases from J, leaving 11 bases between. The CDR3 has 14 residues. CDR1 SGHRS and CDR2 YFSETQ come from the germline V gene. The CDR3 spells CASSLAGPTGELFF. The CDR3 DNA reads TGCGCCAGCAGCCTGGCTGGGCCCACCGGGGAGCTGTTTTTT.

The rearrangement uses TRBV28 and TRBJ1-2; TRBD1 might be the D (5 bases). This CDR3 is built from 13 residues. In germline, CDR1 is MDHEN, CDR2 SYDVKM. The V and J ends lost 11 bases and 4 bases respectively, with 17 bases between them. CDR3 DNA sequence: TGTGCCTGTCGCGGGGGGGAGGCCTATGGCTACACCTTC. Its translation: CACRGGEAYGYTF.

The V and J genes are TRBV6-1 and TRBJ1-1; 7 nucleotides match TRBD1. CDR1 is MNHNS, CDR2 SASEGT, per germline. The junction had 12 bases not matched to a gene; V was cut back by 4 bases and J by 7 bases. The CDR3 has 15 amino acids. CDR3 sequence: CASSAQTGAIIEAFF. CDR3 nucleotides: TGTGCCAGCAGTGCACAAACAGGGGCGATAATTGAAGCTTTCTTT.

As to this clone: One junction end disagrees with the germline gene, perhaps due to a read error. The chain employs TRBV30 and TRBJ2-1, with 9 bases fitting TRBD2. The CDR3 is 15 residues long. Germline V gives CDR1 GTSNPN, CDR2 SVGIG (reference sequence). CDR3 nucleotide sequence: TGCGCCTTGGACTCTCCTAGCGGGAAGGCTGATGAGCAGTTCTTC. This translates into CALDSPSGKADEQFF.

This clone was picked up a small number of times. The chain carries TRBV28 and TRBJ1-5; the D is unclear. This CDR3 is 11 amino acids long. With 6 bases removed from V and 6 bases from J, the gap between germline ends came to 6 bases. Germline assignment: CDR1 MDHEN and CDR2 SYDVKM. In DNA, the CDR3 is TGTGCCAGCAGCTTCGGTCAGCCCCAGCATTTT. The encoded protein is CASSFGQPQHF. The full variable domain, its missing parts supplied by reference TRBV28 and TRBJ1-5, is DVKVTQSSRYLVKRTGEKVFLECVQDMDHENMFWYRQDPGLGLRLIYFSYDVKMKEKGDIPEGYSVSREKKERFSLILESASTNQTSMYLCASSFGQPQHFGDGTRLSIL.

The sample holds a few counts of this clone. The genes are TRBV9 and TRBJ1-4, with TRBD1 identical over 7 bases. V was clipped by 4 bases and J by 3 bases; unmatched bases: 3. This CDR3 is built from 14 residues. In germline, CDR1 is SGDLS, CDR2 YYNGEE. The CDR3 DNA follows: TGTGCCAGCAGCCGACAGGGACCTAATGAAAAACTGTTTTTT. Translating it yields CASSRQGPNEKLFF.

Concerning this clone itself: Other nucleotide sequences from this sample produce the same CDR3. V gene TRBV6-5 combines with J gene TRBJ2-7; 8 bases are a match to TRBD1. In germline, CDR1 is MNHEY, CDR2 SVGAGI. Trimming removed 0 bases from V and 0 bases from J; junction bases left unmatched: 1. This CDR3 has 15 amino acids. The CDR3 nucleotides are TGTGCCAGCAGTTACTCCGGACAGGGCTCCTACGAGCAGTACTTC. Translated: CASSYSGQGSYEQYF.

J is TRBJ1-2 and V is TRBV18; D unclear. This CDR3 has 14 amino acids. V was shortened by 2 bases and J by 4 bases, with 11 bases between the two germline ends. Germline V gives CDR1 KGHSH, CDR2 LQKENI. The CDR3: CASSPGERVYGYTF. CDR3 DNA sequence: TGTGCCAGCTCACCAGGGGAGAGGGTCTATGGCTACACCTTC. Complete variable domain (other parts from reference TRBV18 and TRBJ1-2): NAGVMQNPRHLVRRRGQEARLRCSPMKGHSHVYWYRQLPEEGLKFMVYLQKENIIDESGMPKERFSAEFPKEGPSILRIQQVVRGDSAAYFCASSPGERVYGYTFGSGTRLTVV.

This rearrangement joins TRBV12-5 to TRBJ2-1; TRBD1 agrees at 10 bases. The V segment lost 5 bases and the J segment 7 bases; nucleotides outside the gene matches: 2. The CDR3 loop spans 13 amino acids. Germline values: CDR1 LGHNT, CDR2 FRNRAP. The CDR3 reads CASGLDRGNEQFF. The CDR3 DNA is TGTGCTAGTGGTCTGGACAGGGGGAATGAGCAGTTCTTC.

This clone was observed a handful of times. The chain uses TRBV5-4 and TRBJ2-4; D gene ambiguous. V was trimmed by 0 bases and J by 0 bases, leaving 4 bases between them. CDR3 length: 14 residues. Germline values: CDR1 SGHNT, CDR2 YYREEE (reference sequence). CDR3: CASSLGQAKNIQYF. For the CDR3, the DNA is TGTGCCAGCAGCTTGGGACAAGCCAAAAACATTCAGTACTTC.

The chain has TRBV2 and TRBJ2-1; unclear D gene. The CDR3 is 14 amino acids. V shed 7 bases and J shed 0 bases, with 10 bases lying between them. Germline V lookup: CDR1 SNHLY, CDR2 FYNNEI. This CDR3 reads CASKYTVSYNEQFF. The CDR3 DNA follows: TGTGCCAGCAAGTATACGGTCTCCTACAATGAGCAGTTCTTC. Looking up the rest from reference TRBV2 and TRBJ2-1 gives the full variable domain: EPEVTQTPSHQVTQMGQEVILRCVPISNHLYFYWYRQILGQKVEFLVSFYNNEISEKSEIFDDQFSVERPDGSNFTLKIRSTKLEDSAMYFCASKYTVSYNEQFFGPGTRLTVL.

This clone was seen a single time. The chain links TRBV2 to TRBJ2-7, with D perhaps TRBD1 (7 bases). CDR3 length equals 15 residues. V lost 3 bases and J 6 bases, leaving 18 bases between the germline ends. The germline V gene encodes CDR1 SNHLY and CDR2 FYNNEI. Here the CDR3 reads CASSESRQGGGEQYF. The CDR3 region has the DNA TGTGCCAGCAGTGAGAGTAGGCAGGGGGGAGGCGAGCAGTACTTC.

The chain has TRBV4-2 and TRBJ1-6, with 8 bases fitting TRBD1. This CDR3 has 18 residues. The germline V gene has CDR1 LGHNA and CDR2 YNFKEQ. The V segment lost 3 bases and the J segment 8 bases; nucleotides outside the gene matches: 15. The chain's CDR3 is CASSHKQGGRAPYSPLHF. CDR3 sequence (DNA): TGTGCCAGCAGCCACAAACAGGGGGGTCGGGCCCCGTATTCACCCCTCCACTTT.

The chain joins TRBV11-2 to TRBJ2-4, with D perhaps TRBD2 (7 bases). Germline V gene lookup returns CDR1 SGHAT and CDR2 FQNNGV. The CDR3 sequence is 17 residues long. V lost 1 base, J lost 1 base, and 14 bases lay in between. CDR3 residues: CASSLVGGPLAKNIQYF. The CDR3 DNA reads TGTGCCAGCAGCTTAGTGGGGGGGCCGCTCGCCAAAAACATTCAGTACTTC.

CDR3 sequence: CASSLEFGPEEETQYF. In DNA, the CDR3 is TGCGCCAGCAGCTTGGAATTCGGCCCAGAGGAAGAGACCCAGTACTTC. The genes are TRBV5-1 and TRBJ2-5; D is undetermined. V was pared by 0 bases and J by 3 bases, with 15 bases between. Germline CDR1 is SGHRS and CDR2 is YFSETQ. The CDR3 has 16 amino acids.

This sequence joins TRBV7-6 and TRBJ2-1; perhaps TRBD2 as D (6 bases). Germline assignment: CDR1 SGHVS and CDR2 FNYEAQ. V lost 1 base, J lost 7 bases, and 14 bases lay in between. This CDR3 is built from 15 residues. The CDR3 loop is CASSLGRAVVNEQFF. CDR3 DNA sequence: TGTGCCAGCAGCTTAGGGAGGGCGGTAGTTAATGAGCAGTTCTTC.

The chain has TRBV19 and TRBJ1-1; maybe TRBD1 (5 bases). The CDR3 extends over 14 amino acids. Germline V gene sequence: CDR1 LNHDA, CDR2 SQIVND (reference sequence). V gave up 10 bases and J gave up 0 bases, with 15 bases separating them. CDR3 sequence: CATRDSLMNTEAFF. In DNA, the CDR3 is TGTGCCACCCGTGACAGCCTAATGAACACTGAAGCTTTCTTT.

This chain links TRBV18 with TRBJ2-3; D remains unclear. The CDR3 loop spans 12 amino acids. With 3 bases removed from V and 4 bases from J, the gap between germline ends came to 5 bases. Germline loops: CDR1 KGHSH, CDR2 LQKENI. The CDR3 loop reads CASSPAADTQYF. The CDR3 coding sequence is TGTGCCAGCTCACCCGCGGCAGATACGCAGTATTTT. The full variable domain, in which reference TRBV18 and TRBJ2-3 provide the parts outside the CDR3, is NAGVMQNPRHLVRRRGQEARLRCSPMKGHSHVYWYRQLPEEGLKFMVYLQKENIIDESGMPKERFSAEFPKEGPSILRIQQVVRGDSAAYFCASSPAADTQYFGPGTRLTVL.

The gene calls are TRBV6-5 and TRBJ2-1; D remains unclear. The V gene lost 5 bases and the J gene lost 0 bases, with 8 bases spanning the gap. There are 14 residues in the CDR3. Germline V lookup: CDR1 MNHEY, CDR2 SVGAGI. The CDR3 loop reads CASSPVSSYNEQFF. CDR3 nucleotide sequence: TGTGCCAGCAGTCCTGTTAGCTCCTACAATGAGCAGTTCTTC.

The genes are TRBV5-5 and TRBJ2-5; TRBD1 matches 7 bases. Looked up from germline, CDR1 is SGHKS and CDR2 is YYEKEE (reference sequence). J gave up 2 bases and V 6 bases, and 7 bases lay outside the gene matches. CDR3 length equals 14 residues. CDR3 loop: CASTWDRQQETQYF. The DNA for the CDR3 is TGTGCCAGCACCTGGGACAGACAACAAGAGACCCAGTACTTC.

The CDR3 DNA reads as TGTGCCAGCTTGGGCAGAGCCTATGGCTACACCTTC. Translating gives CASLGRAYGYTF. The gene calls are TRBV9 and TRBJ1-2; D uncertain. This CDR3 has 12 amino acids. In germline, CDR1 is SGDLS, CDR2 YYNGEE. The ends were cut back, 7 bases at V and 4 bases at J, with 11 bases in the middle.

The count of this clone is one. At one boundary the junction diverges from the germline segment, which might be a read error. The J gene is TRBJ1-2, the V gene TRBV7-9, with D unclear. Germline V gives CDR1 SEHNR, CDR2 FQNEAQ (reference sequence). CDR3 length: 16 residues. Here the CDR3 reads CSSSLVAATLDNGYTF. In DNA, the CDR3 is TGTTCCAGCAGCTTAGTAGCCGCGACACTAGATAATGGCTACACCTTC. Combining the CDR3 with reference TRBV7-9 and TRBJ1-2 gives the whole variable domain DTGVSQNPRHKITKRGQNVTFRCDPISEHNRLYWYRQTLGQGPEFLTYFQNEAQLEKSRLLSDRFSAERPKGSFSTLEIQRTEQGDSAMYLCSSSLVAATLDNGYTFGSGTRLTVV.